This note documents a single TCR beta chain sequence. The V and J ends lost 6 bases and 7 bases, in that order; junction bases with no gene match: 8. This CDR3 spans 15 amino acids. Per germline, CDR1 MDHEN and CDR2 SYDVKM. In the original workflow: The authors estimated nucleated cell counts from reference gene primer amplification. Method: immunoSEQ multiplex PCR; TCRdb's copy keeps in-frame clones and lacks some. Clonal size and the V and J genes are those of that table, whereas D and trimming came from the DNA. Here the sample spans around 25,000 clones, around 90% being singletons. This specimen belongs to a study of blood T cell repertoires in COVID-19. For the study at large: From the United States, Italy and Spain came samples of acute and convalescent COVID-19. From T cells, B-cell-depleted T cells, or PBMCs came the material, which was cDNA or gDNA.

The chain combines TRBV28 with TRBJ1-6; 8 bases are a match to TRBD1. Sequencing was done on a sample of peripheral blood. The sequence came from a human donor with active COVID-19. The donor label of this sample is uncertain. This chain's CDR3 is CASSPRTGTNSPLHF. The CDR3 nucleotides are TGTGCCAGCAGCCCCCGGACAGGGACCAATTCACCCCTCCACTTT.